A single T cell receptor (beta chain) is shown here with its context. How the authors handled the data: Reference gene primer amplification in the assay estimated nucleated cell counts. The data were produced by immunoSEQ multiplex PCR, yet TCRdb's version contains in-frame clones alone and is incomplete. V, J and clone size were drawn from that table, and D and trimming were deduced from the DNA. Found here are more than 25,000 clones, approximately 90% of them singletons; the top ten hold about 3%. This specimen belongs to a study of blood T cell repertoires in COVID-19. This CDR3 is 15 amino acids long. CDR1 and CDR2 from the germline V gene are KGHSH and LQKENI. V trimming: 3 bases; J trimming: 7 bases; junction bases outside the gene matches: 11.

The TCR sequence derives from a human donor in a cohort sampled during active COVID-19. Sequenced sample: peripheral blood. The chain has TRBV18 and TRBJ1-1; 7 nucleotides agree with TRBD1. The CDR3 sequence: CASSPQGDSPYEAFF. CDR3 DNA: TGTGCCAGCTCACCCCAGGGGGACTCTCCTTATGAAGCTTTCTTT. The whole variable domain, remainder taken from reference TRBV18 and TRBJ1-1, is NAGVMQNPRHLVRRRGQEARLRCSPMKGHSHVYWYRQLPEEGLKFMVYLQKENIIDESGMPKERFSAEFPKEGPSILRIQQVVRGDSAAYFCASSPQGDSPYEAFFGQGTRLTVV.